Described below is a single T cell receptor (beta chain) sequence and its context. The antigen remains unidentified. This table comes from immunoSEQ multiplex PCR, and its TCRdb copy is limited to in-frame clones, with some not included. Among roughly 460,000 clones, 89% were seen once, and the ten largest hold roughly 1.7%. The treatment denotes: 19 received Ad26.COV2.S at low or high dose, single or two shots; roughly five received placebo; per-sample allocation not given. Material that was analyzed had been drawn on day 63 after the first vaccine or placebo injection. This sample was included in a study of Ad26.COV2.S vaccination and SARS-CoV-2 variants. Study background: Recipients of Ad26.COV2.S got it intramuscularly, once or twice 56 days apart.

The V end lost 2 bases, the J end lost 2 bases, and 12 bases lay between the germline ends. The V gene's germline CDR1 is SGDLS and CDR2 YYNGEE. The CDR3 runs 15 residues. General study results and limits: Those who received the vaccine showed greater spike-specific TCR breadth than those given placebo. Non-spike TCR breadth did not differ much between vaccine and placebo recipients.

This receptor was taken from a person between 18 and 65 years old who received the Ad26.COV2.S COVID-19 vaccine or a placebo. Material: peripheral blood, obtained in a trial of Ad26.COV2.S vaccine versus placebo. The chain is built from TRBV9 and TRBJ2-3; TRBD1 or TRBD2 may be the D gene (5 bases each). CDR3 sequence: CASSVRGAPTDTQYF. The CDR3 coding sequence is TGTGCCAGCAGCGTTAGAGGGGCCCCCACAGATACGCAGTATTTT.